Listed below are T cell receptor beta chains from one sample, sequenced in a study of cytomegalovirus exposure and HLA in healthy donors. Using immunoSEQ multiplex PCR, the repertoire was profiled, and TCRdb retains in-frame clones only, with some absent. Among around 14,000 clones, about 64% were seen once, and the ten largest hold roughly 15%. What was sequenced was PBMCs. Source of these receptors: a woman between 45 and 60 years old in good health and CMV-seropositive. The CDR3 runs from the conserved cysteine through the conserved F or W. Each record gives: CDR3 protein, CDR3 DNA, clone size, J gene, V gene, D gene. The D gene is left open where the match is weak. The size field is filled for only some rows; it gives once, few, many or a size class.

CDR3: CATSRVVEPTEAFF
DNA: TGTGCCACCAGCAGAGTAGTAGAGCCCACGGAGGCTTTCTTT
size: -
J: TRBJ1-1
V: TRBV15
D: -

CDR3: CASSQDPSGQETQYF
DNA: TGCGCCAGCAGCCAAGACCCTAGCGGACAAGAGACCCAGTACTTC
size: few
J: TRBJ2-5
V: TRBV4-3
D: TRBD2

CDR3: CASSYLYEQYF
DNA: TGTGCCAGCAGTTACCTCTACGAGCAGTACTTC
size: few
J: TRBJ2-7
V: TRBV6-5
D: -

CDR3: CASSSPAGELFF
DNA: TGTGCCAGCAGTTCTCCGGCCGGGGAGCTGTTTTTT
size: -
J: TRBJ2-2
V: TRBV6-5
D: -

CDR3: CSVGTGGNTIYF
DNA: TGCAGCGTTGGGACGGGAGGAAACACCATATATTTT
size: once
J: TRBJ1-3
V: TRBV29-1
D: -

CDR3: CASSLGAASGYNEQFF
DNA: TGTGCCAGCAGCTTAGGTGCGGCTAGCGGCTACAATGAGCAGTTCTTC
size: medium-sized
J: TRBJ2-1
V: TRBV5-6
D: TRBD2

CDR3: CASSPGLFNEQFF
DNA: TGTGCCAGCAGCCCCGGGTTGTTCAATGAGCAGTTCTTC
size: -
J: TRBJ2-1
V: TRBV7-9
D: -

CDR3: CASSSPGQGDEKLFF
DNA: TGTGCCAGCAGTTCCCCGGGACAGGGAGATGAAAAACTGTTTTTT
size: once
J: TRBJ1-4
V: TRBV28
D: TRBD1

CDR3: CASSLRRGSQPQHF
DNA: TGTGCCAGCAGCTTACGCAGGGGGAGTCAGCCCCAGCATTTT
size: -
J: TRBJ1-5
V: TRBV7-2
D: TRBD1

CDR3: CAISEVGANTEAFF
DNA: TGTGCCATCAGTGAGGTAGGGGCGAACACTGAAGCTTTCTTT
size: -
J: TRBJ1-1
V: TRBV10-3
D: -

CDR3: CSGGGATNYGYTF
DNA: TGCAGCGGGGGGGGAGCAACTAACTATGGCTACACCTTC
size: -
J: TRBJ1-2
V: TRBV29-1
D: -

CDR3: CASSQIIPGQGTDTQYF
DNA: TGCGCCAGCAGCCAGATAATTCCGGGACAGGGGACAGATACGCAGTATTTT
size: -
J: TRBJ2-3
V: TRBV4-3
D: TRBD1

CDR3: CATLRGMNTEAFF
DNA: TGTGCCACCTTAAGGGGAATGAACACTGAAGCTTTCTTT
size: -
J: TRBJ1-1
V: TRBV10-3
D: -

CDR3: CASSLGVGNGYTF
DNA: TGTGCCAGCAGCTTAGGGGTCGGTAATGGCTACACCTTC
size: -
J: TRBJ1-2
V: TRBV13
D: -

CDR3: CASTRQGLTSYEQYF
DNA: TGTGCCAGCACCAGACAGGGTCTGACCTCCTACGAGCAGTACTTC
size: -
J: TRBJ2-7
V: TRBV7-9
D: TRBD1

CDR3: CAWGESNEQFF
DNA: TGTGCCTGGGGGGAGTCGAATGAGCAGTTCTTC
size: -
J: TRBJ2-1
V: TRBV30
D: -

CDR3: CASTLAGAYNEQFF
DNA: TGTGCCAGCACCTTAGCGGGAGCCTACAATGAGCAGTTCTTC
size: -
J: TRBJ2-1
V: TRBV7-9
D: TRBD2

CDR3: CASRWTGLGELFF
DNA: TGTGCCAGCAGGTGGACAGGGCTGGGGGAGCTGTTTTTT
size: few
J: TRBJ2-2
V: TRBV6-1
D: TRBD1

CDR3: CSVDGQGDRAGEQYF
DNA: TGCAGCGTTGACGGACAGGGGGATCGGGCGGGAGAGCAGTACTTC
size: -
J: TRBJ2-7
V: TRBV29-1
D: TRBD1

CDR3: CASSLAPTSAGTQYF
DNA: TGTGCCAGCAGCTTAGCCCCTACTAGCGCGGGGACCCAGTACTTC
size: few
J: TRBJ2-5
V: TRBV13
D: TRBD2

CDR3: CASRPEENTGELFF
DNA: TGTGCCAGCAGACCAGAGGAAAACACCGGGGAGCTGTTTTTT
size: -
J: TRBJ2-2
V: TRBV7-9
D: -

CDR3: CSVGLAGVNEQFF
DNA: TGCAGCGTCGGCCTAGCGGGAGTAAATGAGCAGTTCTTC
size: -
J: TRBJ2-1
V: TRBV29-1
D: TRBD2

CDR3: CASSQGTSGSPYNEQFF
DNA: TGCGCCAGCAGCCAAGGGACTAGCGGGAGTCCCTACAATGAGCAGTTCTTC
size: medium-sized
J: TRBJ2-1
V: TRBV4-3
D: TRBD2

CDR3: CASSQDQGLGNTIYF
DNA: TGTGCCAGCAGCCAAGATCAGGGGCTTGGAAACACCATATATTTT
size: few
J: TRBJ1-3
V: TRBV4-2
D: -

CDR3: CASSLRGNTIYF
DNA: TGTGCCAGCAGCTTACGTGGAAACACCATATATTTT
size: few
J: TRBJ1-3
V: TRBV7-2
D: -

CDR3: CASSLKRLRSYNEQFF
DNA: TGTGCCAGCAGCTTGAAAAGACTCCGCTCCTACAATGAGCAGTTCTTC
size: -
J: TRBJ2-1
V: TRBV7-8
D: -

CDR3: CASSSVPTSGLEQYF
DNA: TGTGCCAGCAGCTCAGTCCCGACTAGCGGGCTGGAGCAGTACTTC
size: once
J: TRBJ2-7
V: TRBV7-2
D: TRBD2

CDR3: CAWGRLSNEQFF
DNA: TGTGCCTGGGGGAGACTCTCCAATGAGCAGTTCTTC
size: -
J: TRBJ2-1
V: TRBV30
D: -

CDR3: CAWRSGGNTGELFF
DNA: TGTGCCTGGAGGTCGGGAGGGAACACCGGGGAGCTGTTTTTT
size: -
J: TRBJ2-2
V: TRBV30
D: TRBD2

CDR3: CSVELWRGAYNEQFF
DNA: TGCAGCGTTGAATTGTGGCGGGGAGCCTACAATGAGCAGTTCTTC
size: -
J: TRBJ2-1
V: TRBV29-1
D: -

CDR3: CASSQEGGGSSSYEQYF
DNA: TGCGCCAGCAGCCAAGAAGGTGGGGGCTCCAGCTCCTACGAGCAGTACTTC
size: few
J: TRBJ2-7
V: TRBV4-3
D: -

CDR3: CASRRGTGGTEAFF
DNA: TGTGCCAGCAGGCGAGGGACAGGGGGGACTGAAGCTTTCTTT
size: -
J: TRBJ1-1
V: TRBV25-1
D: TRBD1

CDR3: CASSLPVNYGYTF
DNA: TGTGCCAGCAGTTTACCAGTTAACTATGGCTACACCTTC
size: -
J: TRBJ1-2
V: TRBV28
D: -